The rows below give T cell receptor beta chains drawn from one sample of a study of radiation and T cells in renal cell carcinoma. This table comes from immunoSEQ multiplex PCR, and its TCRdb copy is limited to in-frame clones, with some not included. The sample holds some 120,000 clones, 70% to 90% seen once. Material: blood, obtained from a patient whose treatment included radiotherapy and nephrectomy. These receptors came from a woman aged 70 to 79 with renal cell carcinoma. Both conserved end residues are part of each CDR3. The D gene is left open where the match is weak. Size is omitted from some rows. Given values are once, few, many or a class for expanded clones.

j_call: TRBJ2-7
d_call: .
clone_size: .
v_call: TRBV6-5
cdr3_aa: CASNTGAYEQYF
cdr3_nt: TGTGCCAGCAACACAGGAGCCTACGAGCAGTACTTC

j_call: TRBJ1-3
d_call: .
clone_size: .
v_call: TRBV6-1
cdr3_aa: CASSIAGGSGNTIYF
cdr3_nt: TGTGCCAGCAGCATTGCCGGGGGGTCTGGAAACACCATATATTTT

j_call: TRBJ2-7
d_call: .
clone_size: .
v_call: TRBV5-4
cdr3_aa: CASSSRQASSYEQYF
cdr3_nt: TGTGCCAGCAGCTCCAGACAGGCGAGCTCCTACGAGCAGTACTTC

j_call: TRBJ2-5
d_call: TRBD2
clone_size: .
v_call: TRBV6-1
cdr3_aa: CASRGSGGAGSQYF
cdr3_nt: TGTGCCAGCAGGGGTAGCGGGGGGGCTGGGTCCCAGTACTTC

j_call: TRBJ1-5
d_call: .
clone_size: .
v_call: TRBV6-1
cdr3_aa: CASSGEVGGDIAQPQHF
cdr3_nt: TGTGCCAGCAGTGGGGAGGTAGGCGGAGATATAGCTCAGCCCCAGCATTTT

j_call: TRBJ2-3
d_call: .
clone_size: .
v_call: TRBV27
cdr3_aa: CASSLGGGIDTQYF
cdr3_nt: TGTGCCAGCAGTTTGGGTGGCGGGATAGATACGCAGTATTTT

j_call: TRBJ2-1
d_call: TRBD2
clone_size: .
v_call: TRBV5-1
cdr3_aa: CASSLLAGGNNEQFF
cdr3_nt: TGCGCCAGCAGTCTCCTAGCGGGGGGCAACAATGAGCAGTTCTTC

j_call: TRBJ2-7
d_call: .
clone_size: .
v_call: TRBV27
cdr3_aa: CASSRGRGYEQYF
cdr3_nt: TGTGCCAGCAGCCGGGGGCGAGGCTACGAGCAGTACTTC

j_call: TRBJ2-1
d_call: TRBD2
clone_size: .
v_call: TRBV5-4
cdr3_aa: CASSLNRGTSGYPRAEQFF
cdr3_nt: TGTGCCAGCAGCTTGAACAGGGGGACTAGCGGCTACCCCCGGGCTGAGCAGTTCTTC

j_call: TRBJ2-7
d_call: TRBD1
clone_size: .
v_call: TRBV5-1
cdr3_aa: CASSYLGAGGGEQYF
cdr3_nt: TGCGCCAGCAGCTACTTAGGGGCAGGGGGCGGCGAGCAGTACTTC

j_call: TRBJ2-7
d_call: TRBD2
clone_size: .
v_call: TRBV2
cdr3_aa: CARGRGGLDEQYF
cdr3_nt: TGTGCCAGGGGACGGGGGGGCCTGGACGAGCAGTACTTC

j_call: TRBJ1-2
d_call: .
clone_size: .
v_call: TRBV5-4
cdr3_aa: CASSLEGDSIYGYTF
cdr3_nt: TGTGCCAGCAGCTTGGAAGGGGATAGTATCTATGGCTACACCTTC

j_call: TRBJ1-2
d_call: TRBD1
clone_size: .
v_call: TRBV29-1
cdr3_aa: CSVGQGASYGYTF
cdr3_nt: TGCAGCGTCGGACAGGGGGCGAGCTATGGCTACACCTTC

j_call: TRBJ2-7
d_call: .
clone_size: .
v_call: TRBV5-4
cdr3_aa: CASSLGPDRDYEQYF
cdr3_nt: TGTGCCAGCAGCTTGGGCCCCGACAGAGACTACGAGCAGTACTTC

j_call: TRBJ2-7
d_call: TRBD1
clone_size: .
v_call: TRBV19
cdr3_aa: CASSATGTGSYEQYF
cdr3_nt: TGTGCCAGTAGTGCCACCGGGACAGGCTCCTACGAGCAGTACTTC

j_call: TRBJ2-1
d_call: .
clone_size: few
v_call: TRBV5-6
cdr3_aa: CASSLPGLDYEQFF
cdr3_nt: TGTGCCAGCAGCTTGCCGGGACTGGACTACGAGCAGTTCTTC

j_call: TRBJ1-1
d_call: .
clone_size: .
v_call: TRBV19
cdr3_aa: CASFGDSRDTEAFF
cdr3_nt: TGTGCCAGCTTTGGGGATTCTCGGGACACTGAAGCTTTCTTT

j_call: TRBJ2-1
d_call: .
clone_size: .
v_call: TRBV7-8
cdr3_aa: CASSSTELLGGEQFF
cdr3_nt: TGTGCCAGCAGCTCTACTGAACTTCTAGGTGGTGAGCAGTTCTTC

j_call: TRBJ1-6
d_call: .
clone_size: .
v_call: TRBV4-1
cdr3_aa: CASSQASRAVSNSPLHF
cdr3_nt: TGCGCCAGCAGCCAAGCATCTAGGGCAGTATCTAATTCACCCCTCCACTTT

j_call: TRBJ2-1
d_call: TRBD1
clone_size: .
v_call: TRBV4-3
cdr3_aa: CASSHRTGGGNEQFF
cdr3_nt: TGCGCCAGCAGCCACCGGACAGGGGGCGGCAATGAGCAGTTCTTC

j_call: TRBJ2-5
d_call: .
clone_size: .
v_call: TRBV7-2
cdr3_aa: CASSLNRDETQYF
cdr3_nt: TGTGCCAGCAGCTTAAACAGGGACGAGACCCAGTACTTC

j_call: TRBJ1-5
d_call: .
clone_size: .
v_call: TRBV4-3
cdr3_aa: CASSQGTGNQPQHF
cdr3_nt: TGCGCCAGCAGCCAAGGTACAGGGAATCAGCCCCAGCATTTT